The 4 T cell receptor beta chains reported below all come from one sample, sequenced in a study of shared clonotypes between healthy human individuals. The table came from immunoSEQ multiplex PCR; TCRdb's copy has only in-frame clones and leaves some out. The sample includes about half a million clones, approximately 82% of them seen just once. Sequenced: PBMCs. The source of these receptors is a woman in her thirties or forties in good health. Some clones in this sample may be carry-over from other donors' samples.

J is TRBJ2-7 and V is TRBV14; D perhaps matches TRBD2 (6 bases). Deletions cut 4 bases from V and 5 bases from J, with 18 bases between. The length of the CDR3 is 15 residues. CDR1 SGHDN and CDR2 FVKESK come from the germline V gene. As DNA, the CDR3 is TGTGCCAGCAGCCTCGTCGGGGGACCTACCAACGAGCAGTACTTC. Protein sequence: CASSLVGGPTNEQYF.

CDR3 sequence reads: CASSERVGEQYF. The CDR3 region has the DNA TGCGCCAGCAGTGAGCGGGTGGGCGAGCAGTACTTC. V is TRBV10-2 and J is TRBJ2-7; the D is unclear. Germline lookup yields CDR1 WSHSY and CDR2 SAAADI. This CDR3 is built from 12 residues. V was trimmed by 2 bases and J by 6 bases, leaving 8 bases between them.

The gene calls are TRBV5-5 and TRBJ2-2, with D hard to call. Trimming pared 0 bases from V and 7 bases from J, leaving 4 bases between. The CDR3 runs to 12 residues. Germline lookup yields CDR1 SGHKS and CDR2 YYEKEE (reference sequence). CDR3 nucleotides: TGTGCCAGCAGCTTGGCGATCGGGGAGCTGTTTTTT. This codes for CASSLAIGELFF.

The chain combines TRBV19 with TRBJ2-3; 7 bases fit TRBD1. CDR1 LNHDA and CDR2 SQIVND come from the germline V gene (reference sequence). This CDR3 has 14 amino acids. V gave up 4 bases and J gave up 1 base; unmatched junction bases: 2. CDR3 DNA sequence: TGTGCCAGTAGTAAAACAGGGGGCACAGATACGCAGTATTTT. Protein: CASSKTGGTDTQYF.